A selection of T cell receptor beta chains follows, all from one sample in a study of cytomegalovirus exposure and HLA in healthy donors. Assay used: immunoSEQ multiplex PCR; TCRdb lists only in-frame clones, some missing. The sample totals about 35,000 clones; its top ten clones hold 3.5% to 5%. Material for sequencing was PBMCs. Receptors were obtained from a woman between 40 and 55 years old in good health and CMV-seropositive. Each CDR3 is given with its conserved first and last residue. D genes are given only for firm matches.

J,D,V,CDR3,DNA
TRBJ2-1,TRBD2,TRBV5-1,CASSVSSGRGYNEQFF,TGCGCCAGCAGCGTTTCGAGCGGGAGGGGATACAATGAGCAGTTCTTC
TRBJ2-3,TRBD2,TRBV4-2,CASSYLTGLAGITDTQYF,TGTGCCAGCAGCTACTTAACCGGACTAGCGGGAATCACAGATACGCAGTATTTT
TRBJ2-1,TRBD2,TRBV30,CAWDLAGFDNEQFF,TGTGCCTGGGACCTAGCGGGCTTTGACAATGAGCAGTTCTTC
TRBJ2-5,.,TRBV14,CASSQRGQETQYF,TGTGCCAGCAGCCAAAGGGGGCAAGAGACCCAGTACTTC
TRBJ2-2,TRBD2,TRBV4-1,CASSQERGRAGELFF,TGCGCCAGCAGCCAGGAGCGCGGGAGGGCCGGGGAGCTGTTTTTT
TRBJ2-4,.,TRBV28,CASSSRAWAKNIQYF,TGTGCCAGCAGTTCGAGGGCCTGGGCCAAAAACATTCAGTACTTC
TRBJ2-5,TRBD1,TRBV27,CASSSRQGGTQYF,TGTGCCAGCAGTTCCAGACAGGGTGGGACCCAGTACTTC
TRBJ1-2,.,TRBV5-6,CASSLDPRGYTF,TGTGCCAGCAGCTTGGATCCTCGGGGCTACACCTTC
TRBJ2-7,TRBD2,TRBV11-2,CASSLELAGGRDEQYF,TGTGCCAGCAGCTTAGAGCTAGCGGGAGGGCGGGACGAGCAGTACTTC
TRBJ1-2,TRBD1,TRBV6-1,CASSEPRGRLGYGYTF,TGTGCCAGCAGTGAACCGAGGGGGCGACTAGGCTATGGCTACACCTTC
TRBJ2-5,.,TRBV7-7,CASSWLQGPQETQYF,TGTGCCAGCAGCTGGCTCCAGGGGCCCCAAGAGACCCAGTACTTC
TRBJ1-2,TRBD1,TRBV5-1,CASSLDLGDREIYGYTF,TGCGCCAGCAGCTTGGATTTGGGGGACAGGGAGATCTATGGCTACACCTTC
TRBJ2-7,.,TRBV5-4,CASSLTRGDEQYF,TGTGCCAGCAGCTTGACCAGGGGTGACGAGCAGTACTTC
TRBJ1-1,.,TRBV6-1,CASSASRTGTEAFF,TGTGCCAGCAGTGCCAGCCGAACGGGAACTGAAGCTTTCTTT
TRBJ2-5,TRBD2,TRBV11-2,CASSLAGGQETQYF,TGTGCCAGCAGCCTAGCGGGAGGGCAGGAGACCCAGTACTTC
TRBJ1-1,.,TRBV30,CAWRGGNTEAFF,TGTGCCTGGAGAGGGGGGAACACTGAAGCTTTCTTT
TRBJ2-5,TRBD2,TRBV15,CATSEGLAEETQYF,TGTGCCACCAGCGAGGGACTAGCGGAAGAGACCCAGTACTTC
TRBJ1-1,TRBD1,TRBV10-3,CAITPTGEGTEAFF,TGTGCCATCACCCCGACAGGGGAGGGCACTGAAGCTTTCTTT
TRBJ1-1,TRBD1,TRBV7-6,CASSLGTGEAFF,TGTGCCAGCAGCTTAGGGACAGGGGAAGCTTTCTTT
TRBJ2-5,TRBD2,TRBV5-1,CASSAGTSRETQYF,TGCGCCAGCAGTGCCGGGACTAGCAGAGAGACCCAGTACTTC
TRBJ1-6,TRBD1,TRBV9,CASSGKTGRGSPLHF,TGTGCCAGCAGCGGCAAGACAGGGCGCGGTTCACCCCTCCACTTT
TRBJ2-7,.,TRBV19,CATQTDRYEQYF,TGTGCCACCCAGACAGACCGCTACGAGCAGTACTTC
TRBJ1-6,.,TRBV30,CAWSSGNNSPLHF,TGTGCCTGGAGTTCCGGGAATAATTCACCCCTCCACTTT
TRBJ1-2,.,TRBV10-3,CAISPGQPPGYGYTF,TGTGCCATCAGTCCCGGACAGCCCCCCGGCTATGGCTACACCTTC
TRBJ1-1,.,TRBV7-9,CASRRGGAAEAFF,TGTGCCAGCAGGAGAGGTGGGGCAGCTGAAGCTTTCTTT
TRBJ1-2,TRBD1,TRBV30,CAWVGTGDGYTF,TGTGCCTGGGTAGGGACAGGGGATGGCTACACCTTC
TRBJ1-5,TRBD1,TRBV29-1,CSVSDRDIQPQHF,TGCAGCGTTTCGGACAGGGATATTCAGCCCCAGCATTTT
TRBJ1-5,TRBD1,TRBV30,CAWYRGACNQPQHF,TGTGCCTGGTACAGGGGAGCCTGCAATCAGCCCCAGCATTTT
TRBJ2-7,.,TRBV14,CASSLFRDSYEQYF,TGTGCCAGCAGCCTTTTCCGGGACTCTTACGAGCAGTACTTC
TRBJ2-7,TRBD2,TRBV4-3,CASSQELAPSYEQYF,TGCGCCAGCAGCCAAGAACTAGCGCCCTCCTACGAGCAGTACTTC
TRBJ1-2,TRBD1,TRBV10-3,CARDRASYGYTF,TGTGCCAGGGACAGGGCGAGCTATGGCTACACCTTC
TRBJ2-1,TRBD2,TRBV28,CASKETSGRNEQFF,TGTGCCAGCAAGGAGACTAGCGGGAGGAATGAGCAGTTCTTC
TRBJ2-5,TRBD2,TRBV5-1,CASSPGLAGEETQYF,TGCGCCAGCAGCCCGGGACTAGCGGGAGAGGAGACCCAGTACTTC
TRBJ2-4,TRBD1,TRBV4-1,CASSHGTAGGEVRNIQYF,TGCGCCAGCAGCCATGGGACGGCAGGGGGTGAAGTGAGAAACATTCAGTACTTC
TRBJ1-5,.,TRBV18,CASSPGGYGNQPQHF,TGTGCCAGCTCGCCGGGAGGGTACGGCAATCAGCCCCAGCATTTT
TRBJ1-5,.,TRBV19,CASSFRGQPQHF,TGTGCCAGTAGTTTCAGGGGACAGCCCCAGCATTTT
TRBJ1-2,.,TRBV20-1,CSAAYEGRYTF,TGCAGTGCGGCCTACGAGGGAAGGTACACCTTC
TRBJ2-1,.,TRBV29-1,CSVAETAGHNEQFF,TGCAGCGTGGCCGAGACAGCGGGCCACAATGAGCAGTTCTTC
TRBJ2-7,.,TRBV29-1,CSARRSAYEQYF,TGCAGCGCCCGGAGGAGCGCCTACGAGCAGTACTTC
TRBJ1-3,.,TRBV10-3,CALSGAGNTIYF,TGTGCCTTATCAGGGGCCGGAAACACCATATATTTT
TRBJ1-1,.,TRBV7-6,CASSSIPGGTEAFF,TGTGCCAGCAGCTCCATCCCCGGGGGCACTGAAGCTTTCTTT
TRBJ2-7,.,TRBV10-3,CAISESGGLTYEQYF,TGTGCCATCAGTGAGTCGGGGGGACTGACCTACGAGCAGTACTTC
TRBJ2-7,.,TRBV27,CASSLSRGTYEQYF,TGTGCCAGCAGTTTAAGCCGGGGGACCTACGAGCAGTACTTC
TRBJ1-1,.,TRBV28,CASPPPQGREAFF,TGTGCCAGTCCTCCGCCCCAGGGGAGAGAAGCTTTCTTT
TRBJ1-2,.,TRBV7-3,CASSLGAGNYGYTF,TGTGCCAGCAGCTTAGGCGCGGGGAACTATGGCTACACCTTC
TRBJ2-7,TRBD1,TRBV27,CASSPPPGQGSPRLYEQYF,TGTGCCAGCAGTCCCCCCCCGGGACAGGGATCTCCCCGACTATACGAGCAGTACTTC
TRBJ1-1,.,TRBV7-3,CASRSGPNTEAFF,TGTGCCAGCAGGTCAGGGCCGAACACTGAAGCTTTCTTT
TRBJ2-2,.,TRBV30,CAWSVQVSGELFF,TGTGCCTGGAGTGTACAAGTTTCCGGGGAGCTGTTTTTT
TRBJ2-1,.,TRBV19,CASSISGRGTYNEQFF,TGTGCCAGTAGTATCTCCGGCAGGGGTACCTACAATGAGCAGTTCTTC
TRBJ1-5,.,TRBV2,CASSGDSGDQPQHF,TGTGCCAGCAGTGGTGATTCAGGGGATCAGCCCCAGCATTTT
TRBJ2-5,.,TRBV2,CATSRDKGETQYF,TGTGCCACCTCCCGGGACAAGGGAGAGACCCAGTACTTC
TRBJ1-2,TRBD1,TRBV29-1,CSVGRTGTNYGYTF,TGCAGCGTGGGCAGGACAGGTACTAACTATGGCTACACCTTC
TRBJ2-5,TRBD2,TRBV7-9,CASSLSRGGSEETQYF,TGTGCCAGCAGCTTGAGTCGCGGCGGGAGCGAGGAGACCCAGTACTTC
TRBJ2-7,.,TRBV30,CAWSEEYEQYF,TGTGCCTGGAGTGAGGAGTACGAGCAGTACTTC
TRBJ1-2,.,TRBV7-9,CASSHIQDYGYTF,TGTGCCAGCAGTCATATACAGGACTATGGCTACACCTTC
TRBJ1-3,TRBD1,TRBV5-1,CASTQGAQGNTIYF,TGCGCCAGCACCCAGGGGGCGCAGGGAAACACCATATATTTT
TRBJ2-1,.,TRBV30,CAWSSLPGGENNEQFF,TGTGCCTGGAGCTCCCTCCCTGGCGGGGAGAACAATGAGCAGTTCTTC
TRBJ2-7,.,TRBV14,CASSDYYEQYF,TGTGCCAGCAGCGACTACTACGAGCAGTACTTC
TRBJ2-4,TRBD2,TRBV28,CASSLFGGRGSKNIQYF,TGTGCCAGCAGTTTATTTGGCGGGAGGGGATCCAAAAACATTCAGTACTTC